This TCR beta chain stems from a study of cytomegalovirus exposure and HLA in healthy donors. Study in general: T cells numbering about 180 million yielded approximately 120 million unique TCR beta sequences in an earlier analysis.

The PCR made use of 60 Vbeta and 13 Jbeta primers. The method was immunoSEQ multiplex PCR; TCRdb's version includes in-frame clones alone and lacks a portion of them. The table has around 230,000 clones, approximately 78% seen once. There are 14 residues in the CDR3. Germline V CDR1 and CDR2: SGHNT, YYREEE (reference sequence). Trimming left V 3 bases short and J 7 bases short, with 16 bases between. J is TRBJ1-1 and V is TRBV5-4, with D perhaps matching TRBD1 (6 bases). The sequence derives from a boy under 18 in good health and CMV-seronegative. Sequenced sample: PBMCs. The CDR3 spells CASSSPTGLGEAFF. The CDR3 DNA sequence: TGTGCCAGCAGCTCGCCTACAGGGCTCGGTGAAGCTTTCTTT.